The rows below give T cell receptor beta chains drawn from one sample of a study of chemoradiotherapy in HPV16-positive cancers. Only in-frame clones appear in the TCRdb table, and some are missing; sequencing was by immunoSEQ multiplex PCR. The data hold roughly 3,500 clones, with 90% to 95% observed a single time. The biological material was taken from a patient who underwent chemoradiotherapy. The source is a human donor with HPV-associated anogenital cancer. CDR3s include the opening cysteine and the closing phenylalanine or tryptophan. D genes are given only for firm matches. Size tells how often a clone was seen (once, few, many) or the class of an expanded clone, and some rows leave it out.

V	J	D	size	CDR3	DNA
TRBV11-2	TRBJ2-5	-	-	CASSLDRQRETQYF	TGTGCCAGCAGCTTAGATCGTCAGCGAGAGACCCAGTACTTC
TRBV27	TRBJ2-2	-	-	CASSFRTGELFF	TGTGCCAGCAGTTTTAGGACCGGGGAGCTGTTTTTT
TRBV5-1	TRBJ1-2	-	-	CASSLEGANYGYTF	TGCGCCAGCAGCTTGGAAGGAGCTAACTATGGCTACACCTTC
TRBV6-1	TRBJ2-7	TRBD2	-	CASSAGGGSGNEQYF	TGTGCCAGCAGTGCGGGGGGTGGGAGCGGGAACGAGCAGTACTTC
TRBV10-1	TRBJ1-2	TRBD1	-	CASSEIRGAGYTF	TGCGCCAGCAGTGAGATCAGGGGGGCTGGCTACACCTTC
TRBV6-6	TRBJ1-1	-	few	CASASGGGWDTEAFF	TGTGCCAGCGCCTCGGGGGGCGGTTGGGACACTGAAGCTTTCTTT
TRBV7-9	TRBJ1-6	-	-	CASSYSNSPLHF	TGTGCCAGCAGCTACTCTAATTCACCCCTCCACTTT
TRBV18	TRBJ1-5	-	-	CASSQVSGSNQPQHF	TGTGCCAGCTCACAGGTATCGGGTAGCAATCAGCCCCAGCATTTT
TRBV25-1	TRBJ2-7	TRBD1	-	CASSESGTEFYEQYF	TGTGCCAGCAGTGAATCCGGGACAGAGTTTTACGAGCAGTACTTC
TRBV19	TRBJ2-1	-	-	CASRGYNEQFF	TGTGCCAGTAGGGGCTACAATGAGCAGTTCTTC
TRBV6-5	TRBJ2-7	-	-	CASSYRDRFGQYF	TGTGCCAGCAGTTACAGGGACCGATTTGGGCAGTACTTC
TRBV11-3	TRBJ2-2	-	-	CASSLVAGSGTGELFF	TGTGCCAGCAGCTTAGTGGCGGGATCGGGCACCGGGGAGCTGTTTTTT
TRBV19	TRBJ2-7	-	-	CASMAGPGEQYF	TGTGCCAGTATGGCAGGACCCGGCGAGCAGTACTTC
TRBV6-5	TRBJ2-1	TRBD2	-	CASRLTGGSYNEQFF	TGTGCCAGCAGATTGACGGGGGGTTCCTACAATGAGCAGTTCTTC
TRBV5-5	TRBJ2-3	-	-	CASSSPGPQRGYTDTQYF	TGTGCCAGCAGCTCGCCGGGACCCCAACGAGGGTATACAGATACGCAGTATTTT
TRBV2	TRBJ2-7	-	-	CASSGSGPYEQYF	TGTGCCAGCAGTGGCTCAGGTCCCTACGAGCAGTACTTC
TRBV15	TRBJ1-1	TRBD1	-	CATSRNRGGTEAFF	TGTGCCACCAGCAGGAACAGGGGAGGCACTGAAGCTTTCTTT
TRBV29-1	TRBJ2-5	TRBD2	-	CSVVRAGGLSETQYF	TGCAGCGTTGTCAGGGCGGGAGGATTGTCGGAGACCCAGTACTTC
TRBV6-5	TRBJ1-2	TRBD1	-	CASSYRTGIYGYTF	TGTGCCAGCAGTTACCGGACAGGGATTTATGGCTACACCTTC
TRBV9	TRBJ2-7	TRBD1	-	CASSEPGDRNSYEQYF	TGTGCCAGCAGCGAGCCCGGGGACAGGAATTCCTACGAGCAGTACTTC
TRBV19	TRBJ1-2	-	-	CASNWGTRVPYGYTF	TGTGCCAGTAATTGGGGGACGAGGGTCCCCTATGGCTACACCTTC
TRBV19	TRBJ1-2	-	-	CASSIGVANYGYTF	TGTGCCAGTAGTATAGGTGTAGCTAACTATGGCTACACCTTC
TRBV21-1	TRBJ2-7	-	-	CASTPITRTSGSISYEQYF	TGTGCCAGCACCCCCATAACTCGGACTAGCGGGTCGATCTCCTACGAGCAGTACTTC
TRBV30	TRBJ2-1	TRBD2	-	CAGLVVNEQFF	TGTGCCGGACTAGTTGTCAATGAGCAGTTCTTC
TRBV29-1	TRBJ1-4	-	once	CSVADGGEKLFF	TGCAGCGTGGCCGACGGGGGTGAAAAACTGTTTTTT
TRBV6-6	TRBJ1-2	TRBD1	-	CASTGGGGYTF	TGTGCCAGTACAGGGGGGGGTGGCTACACCTTC